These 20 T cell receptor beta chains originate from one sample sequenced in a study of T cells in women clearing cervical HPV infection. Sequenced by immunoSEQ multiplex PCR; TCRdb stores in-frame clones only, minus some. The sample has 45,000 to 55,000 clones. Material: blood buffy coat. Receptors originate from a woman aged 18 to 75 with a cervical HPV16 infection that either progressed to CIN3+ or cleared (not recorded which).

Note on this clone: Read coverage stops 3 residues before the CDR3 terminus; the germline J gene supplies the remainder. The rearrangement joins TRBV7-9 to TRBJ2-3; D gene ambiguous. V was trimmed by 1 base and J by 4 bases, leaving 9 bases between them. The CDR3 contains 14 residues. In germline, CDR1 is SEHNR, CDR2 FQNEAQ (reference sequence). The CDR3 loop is CASSLGRSADTQYF. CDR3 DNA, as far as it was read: TGTGCCAGCAGCTTAGGCAGGTCCGCAGATACG.

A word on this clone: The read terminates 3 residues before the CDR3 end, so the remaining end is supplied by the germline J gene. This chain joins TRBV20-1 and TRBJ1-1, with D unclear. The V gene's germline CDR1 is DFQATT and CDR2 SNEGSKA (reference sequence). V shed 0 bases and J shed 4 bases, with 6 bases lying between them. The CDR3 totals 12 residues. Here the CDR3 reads CSARDEATEAFF. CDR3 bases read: TGCAGTGCTAGAGATGAGGCCACTGAA.

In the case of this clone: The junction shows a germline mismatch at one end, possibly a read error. CDR3 protein: CASSLGLAGDSSYEQYF. The CDR3 bases that were read are TGTGCCAGCAGTTTAGGACTAGCGGGGGATAGCTCCTACGAG. This chain joins TRBV7-6 and TRBJ2-7; 13 bases map to TRBD2. The CDR3 extends 3 residues past the end of the read, so its final part is completed from the germline J gene. The CDR3 runs 17 residues. Germline loops: CDR1 SGHVS, CDR2 FNYEAQ.

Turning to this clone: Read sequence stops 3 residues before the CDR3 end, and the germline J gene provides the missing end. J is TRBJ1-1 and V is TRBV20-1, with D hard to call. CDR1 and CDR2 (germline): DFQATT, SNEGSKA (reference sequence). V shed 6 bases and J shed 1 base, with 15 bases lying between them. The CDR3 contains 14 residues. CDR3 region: CSAPPLLGNTEAFF. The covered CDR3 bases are TGCAGTGCCCCCCCCTTGCTCGGGAACACTGAA.

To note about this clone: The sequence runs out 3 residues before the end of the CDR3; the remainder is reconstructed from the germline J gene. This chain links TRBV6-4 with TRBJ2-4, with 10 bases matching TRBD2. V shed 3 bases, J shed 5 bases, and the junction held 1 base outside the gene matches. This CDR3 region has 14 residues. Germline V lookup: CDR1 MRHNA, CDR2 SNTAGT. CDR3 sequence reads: CASSEAGGQNIQYF. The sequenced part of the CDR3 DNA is TGTGCCAGCAGTGAAGCGGGGGGGCAAAACATT.

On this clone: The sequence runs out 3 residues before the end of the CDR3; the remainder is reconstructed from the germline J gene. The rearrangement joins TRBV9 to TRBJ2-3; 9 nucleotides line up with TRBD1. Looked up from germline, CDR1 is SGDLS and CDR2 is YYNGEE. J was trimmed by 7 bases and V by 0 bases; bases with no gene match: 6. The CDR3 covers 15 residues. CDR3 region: CASSVGYGQGNTQYF. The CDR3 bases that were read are TGTGCCAGCAGCGTAGGCTACGGACAGGGGAATACG.

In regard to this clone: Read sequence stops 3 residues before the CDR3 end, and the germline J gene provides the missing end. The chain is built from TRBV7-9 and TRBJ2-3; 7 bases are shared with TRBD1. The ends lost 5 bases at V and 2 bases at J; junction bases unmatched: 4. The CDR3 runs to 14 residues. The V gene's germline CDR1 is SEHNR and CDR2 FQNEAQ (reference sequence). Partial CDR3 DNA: TGTGCCAGCAGCCCTGGGACAGCCACAGATACG. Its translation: CASSPGTATDT. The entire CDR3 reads CASSPGTATDTQYF.

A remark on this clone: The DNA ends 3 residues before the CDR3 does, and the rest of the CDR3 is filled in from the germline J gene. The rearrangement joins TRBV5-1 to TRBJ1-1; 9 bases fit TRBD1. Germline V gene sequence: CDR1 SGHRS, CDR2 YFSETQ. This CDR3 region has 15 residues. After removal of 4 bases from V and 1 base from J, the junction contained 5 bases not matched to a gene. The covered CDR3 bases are TGCGCCAGCAGCCTGGACAGGGGCGCGAACACTGAA. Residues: CASSLDRGANTE. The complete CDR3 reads CASSLDRGANTEAFF.

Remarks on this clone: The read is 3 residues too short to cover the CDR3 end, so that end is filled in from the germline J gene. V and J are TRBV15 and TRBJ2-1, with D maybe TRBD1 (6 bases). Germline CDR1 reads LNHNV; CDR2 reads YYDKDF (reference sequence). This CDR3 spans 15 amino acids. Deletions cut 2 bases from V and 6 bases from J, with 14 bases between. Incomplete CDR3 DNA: TGTGCCACCAGCAGAACAGGGTCAGCCCCCAATGAG. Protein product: CATSRTGSAPNE. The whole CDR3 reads CATSRTGSAPNEQFF.

This CDR3 reads CSAKTGLAKVSYNEQFF. The covered CDR3 bases are TGCAGTGCCAAAACGGGACTAGCGAAGGTCTCCTACAATGAG. The J gene is TRBJ2-1, the V gene TRBV20-1, with 10 bases fitting TRBD2. The CDR3 extends 3 residues past the end of the read, so its final part is completed from the germline J gene. Germline CDR1 reads DFQATT; CDR2 reads SNEGSKA (reference sequence). V lost 6 bases to trimming and J lost 0 bases; unmatched junction nucleotides: 11. The CDR3 runs to 17 residues.

The sequenced part of the CDR3 DNA is TGTGCCAGCAGTGAGTGGACCGGGAGGGGGGAAAAA. This codes for CASSEWTGRGEK. The full CDR3 protein reads CASSEWTGRGEKLFF. The V and J genes are TRBV6-1 and TRBJ1-4, with D maybe TRBD1 (6 bases). The CDR3 end lies 3 residues beyond the end of the read and is filled in from the germline J gene. The CDR3 loop spans 15 amino acids. Trimming shortened V by 3 bases and J by 8 bases, and 16 bases separated the two germline ends. Germline V gene sequence: CDR1 MNHNS, CDR2 SASEGT.

CDR3 sequence: CASSPRTGTYTDTQYF. Incomplete CDR3 DNA: TGTGCCAGCAGTCCCCGGACAGGGACTTACACAGATACG. The chain has TRBV28 and TRBJ2-3, with 8 bases identical to TRBD1. With the read ending 3 residues before the CDR3 end, the germline J gene is used to fill in that end. CDR1 and CDR2 from the germline V gene are MDHEN and SYDVKM. The CDR3 totals 16 residues. Unmatched junction bases numbered 9, after V lost 5 bases and J lost 2 bases.

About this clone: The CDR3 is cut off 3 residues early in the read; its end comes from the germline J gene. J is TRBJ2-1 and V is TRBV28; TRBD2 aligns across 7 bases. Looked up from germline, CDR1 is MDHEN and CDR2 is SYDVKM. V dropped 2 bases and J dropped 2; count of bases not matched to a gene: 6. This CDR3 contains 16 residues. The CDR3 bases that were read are TGTGCCAGCAGTTTACGGCTAGCGGTTGCCTACAATGAG. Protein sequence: CASSLRLAVAYNE. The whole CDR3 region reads CASSLRLAVAYNEQFF.

Incomplete CDR3 DNA: TGTGCCAGCCGTCGGGGGAACACCGGGGAG. This sequence encodes CASRRGNTGE. The full CDR3 protein reads CASRRGNTGELFF. V gene TRBV12-3 or TRBV12-4 combines with J gene TRBJ2-2; perhaps TRBD2 as D (5 bases). The read gets to within 3 residues of the CDR3 end, and the germline J gene fills in the rest. The V end was cut by 8 bases, the J end by 1 base, with 8 bases between. The CDR3 covers 13 residues.

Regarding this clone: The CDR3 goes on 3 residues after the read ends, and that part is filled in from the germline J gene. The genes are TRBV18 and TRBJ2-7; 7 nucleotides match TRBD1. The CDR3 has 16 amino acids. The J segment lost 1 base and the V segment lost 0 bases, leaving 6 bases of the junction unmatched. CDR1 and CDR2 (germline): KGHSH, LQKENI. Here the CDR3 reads CASSPPARQGSYEQYF. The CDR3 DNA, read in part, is TGTGCCAGCTCACCACCGGCGAGACAGGGTTCCTACGAG.

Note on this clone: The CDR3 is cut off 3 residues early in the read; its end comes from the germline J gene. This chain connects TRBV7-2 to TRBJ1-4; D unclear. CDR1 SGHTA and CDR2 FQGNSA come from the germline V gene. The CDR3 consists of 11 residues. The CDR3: CASSLNSPLFF. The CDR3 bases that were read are TGTGCCAGCAGCTTAAACTCACCA.

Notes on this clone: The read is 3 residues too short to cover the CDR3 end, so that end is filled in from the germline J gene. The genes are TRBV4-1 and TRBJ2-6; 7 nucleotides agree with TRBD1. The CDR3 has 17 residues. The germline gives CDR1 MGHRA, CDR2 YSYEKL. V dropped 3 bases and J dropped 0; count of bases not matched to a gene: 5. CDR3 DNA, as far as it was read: TGCGCCAGCAGCCAGACGGGACAGAACTCTGGGGCCAACGTC. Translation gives CASSQTGQNSGANV. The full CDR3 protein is CASSQTGQNSGANVLTF.

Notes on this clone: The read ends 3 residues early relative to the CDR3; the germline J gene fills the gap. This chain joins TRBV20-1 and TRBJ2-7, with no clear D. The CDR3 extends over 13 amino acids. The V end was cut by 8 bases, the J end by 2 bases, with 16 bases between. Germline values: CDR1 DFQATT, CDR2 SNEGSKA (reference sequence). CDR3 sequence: CSPTPSEAYEQYF. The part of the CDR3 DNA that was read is TGCAGTCCTACGCCCTCCGAGGCCTACGAG.

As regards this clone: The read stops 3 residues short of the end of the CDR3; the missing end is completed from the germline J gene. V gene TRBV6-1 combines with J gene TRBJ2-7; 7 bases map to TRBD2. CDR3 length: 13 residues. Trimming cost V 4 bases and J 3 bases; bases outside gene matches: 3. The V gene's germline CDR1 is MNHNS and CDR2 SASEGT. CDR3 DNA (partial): TGTGCCAGCAGTGCCACGGGGGGCTACGAG. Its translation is CASSATGGYE. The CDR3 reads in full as CASSATGGYEQYF.

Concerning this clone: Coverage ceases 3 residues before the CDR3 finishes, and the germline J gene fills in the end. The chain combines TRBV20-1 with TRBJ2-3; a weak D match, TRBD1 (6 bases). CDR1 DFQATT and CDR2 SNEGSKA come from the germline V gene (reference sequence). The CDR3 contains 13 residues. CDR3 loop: CSAVQGFNQPQYF. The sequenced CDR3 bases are TGCAGTGCAGTACAGGGTTTCAATCAGCCG.